This T cell receptor beta chain was sequenced during a study of cytomegalovirus exposure and HLA in healthy donors. Study-level points and caveats: Later analysis showed most CMV-associated TCR beta chains appearing HLA-restricted.

Concerning this clone: The antigen is unknown.

The V gene lost 4 bases and the J gene lost 7 bases, with 16 bases spanning the gap. Germline V CDR1 and CDR2: LNHNV, YYDKDF (reference sequence). This CDR3 has 14 residues. It was with 60 Vbeta and 13 Jbeta primers that the PCR ran. Methods used by the authors: An analysis performed later counted 73 million or so unique TCR beta chains (approximately 10 million of them shared). Measured with immunoSEQ multiplex PCR; TCRdb has only the in-frame clones, and not every one. V, J and clone size are those of that table, while D and trimming were read from the DNA. This sample has roughly 180,000 clones, with roughly 9.5% found just once.

The receptor comes from a woman between 25 and 40 years old in good health and CMV-seropositive. The V and J genes are TRBV15 and TRBJ1-2, with a possible D match to TRBD1 (5 bases). The sequenced sample consisted of PBMCs. The CDR3 nucleotides are TGTGCCACCAGCACAAGGACCAGGGCGACTGGCTACACCTTC. Amino acids: CATSTRTRATGYTF.